These 9 T cell receptor beta chains originate from one sample sequenced in a study of PD-L1 blockade in urothelial cancer. Time point specified: pretreatment peripheral blood. This table comes from immunoSEQ multiplex PCR, and its TCRdb copy is limited to in-frame clones, with some not included. This table has tens of thousands of clones, about four fifths appearing once. The sequencing used PBMCs, collected around atezolizumab (anti-PD-L1) treatment. These receptors were taken from a woman aged 70-85 years with urothelial cancer.

J is TRBJ1-5 and V is TRBV30; perhaps TRBD1 as D (6 bases). Trimming cost V 2 bases and J 4 bases, with 9 bases left between them. Per germline, CDR1 GTSNPN and CDR2 SVGIG (reference sequence). The CDR3 is 13 residues long. CDR3 sequence: CAWSFGQNQPQHF. CDR3 nucleotides: TGTGCCTGGAGTTTTGGACAGAATCAGCCCCAGCATTTT.

The V call is TRBV5-1, the J call TRBJ2-3; maybe TRBD1 (6 bases). Between the trimmed V and J ends, which lost 4 bases and 2 bases, there was a span of 17 bases. CDR1 is SGHRS, CDR2 YFSETQ, per germline. The CDR3 runs to 16 residues. CDR3 amino acids: CASSKPDRINTDTQYF. CDR3 nucleotides: TGCGCCAGCAGCAAACCGGACAGAATTAACACAGATACGCAGTATTTT.

The sample holds one count of this clone. This chain joins TRBV5-6 and TRBJ2-1, with a tentative D call TRBD1 (7 bases). Germline CDR1 and CDR2: SGHDT and YYEEEE. The CDR3 is 15 residues long. V dropped 6 bases and J dropped 9 bases, with 22 bases sitting between them. The CDR3 coding sequence is TGTGCCAGCATCAGGAGGGGGCAGAGACACGGTGAGCAGTTCTTC. Amino acid sequence: CASIRRGQRHGEQFF.

This chain uses TRBV7-2 with TRBJ2-1; 16 nucleotides align to TRBD2. The CDR3 has 15 residues. V gave up 4 bases and J gave up 8 bases; unmatched junction bases: 2. CDR1 and CDR2 from the germline V gene are SGHTA and FQGNSA. CDR3 coding DNA: TGTGCCAGCAGCTCGGGACTAGCGGGAGGGGATGAGCAGTTCTTC. It yields the protein CASSSGLAGGDEQFF.

V gene TRBV9 combines with J gene TRBJ2-7, with TRBD1 matching over 7 bases. Germline values: CDR1 SGDLS, CDR2 YYNGEE. CDR3 length equals 15 residues. With V trimmed by 4 bases and J by 4 bases, 11 bases remained unmatched. CDR3 amino acids: CASSISRDRAYEQYF. The CDR3, as DNA: TGTGCCAGCAGCATATCCCGTGACAGGGCGTACGAGCAGTACTTC.

The gene calls are TRBV20-1 and TRBJ2-7; TRBD1 agrees at 8 bases. V was pared by 7 bases and J by 3 bases, with 2 bases of the junction left unmatched. The CDR3 is made up of 11 amino acids. Per the germline V gene, CDR1 is DFQATT and CDR2 is SNEGSKA (reference sequence). CDR3 protein: CSGDRGYEQYF. In DNA form, the CDR3 reads TGCAGTGGAGACAGGGGCTACGAGCAGTACTTC.

The V gene is TRBV9, the J gene TRBJ2-2; 7 bases line up with TRBD1. The germline V gene encodes CDR1 SGDLS and CDR2 YYNGEE. The CDR3 contains 14 residues. J lost 1 base, V lost 6 bases, and 3 bases had no gene match. The CDR3, as DNA: TGTGCCAGCACCACAGGGGTGAACACCGGGGAGCTGTTTTTT. Amino acid sequence: CASTTGVNTGELFF.

The rearrangement links TRBV28 to TRBJ2-2, with D possibly TRBD2 on 6 matching bases. Germline assignment: CDR1 MDHEN and CDR2 SYDVKM. Deletions cut 4 bases from V and 7 bases from J, with 16 bases between. There are 15 residues in the CDR3. CDR3 region: CASSSGGTRSGELFF. CDR3 sequence (DNA): TGTGCCAGCAGTTCAGGCGGGACCAGAAGCGGGGAGCTGTTTTTT.

The chain has TRBV5-1 and TRBJ1-4; D may be TRBD1 (6 bases). Germline loops: CDR1 SGHRS, CDR2 YFSETQ. V was shortened by 0 bases and J by 0 bases, with 6 bases between the two germline ends. This CDR3 has 15 amino acids. Here the CDR3 DNA reads TGCGCCAGCAGCTTGGCAGGGGCAACTAATGAAAAACTGTTTTTT. It encodes CASSLAGATNEKLFF.